This TCR beta chain was recorded in a study of blood T cell repertoires in COVID-19. Overall study context: Donors in the United States, Italy and Spain gave samples during acute or convalescent COVID-19.

In the original workflow: Reference gene primers were amplified, and this amplification served to estimate nucleated cell counts. Libraries were prepared by immunoSEQ multiplex PCR; TCRdb keeps only in-frame clonotypes and omits some of them. That table supplies the V and J calls and clone size; D and trimming were determined from the DNA. The repertoire holds about 230,000 clones, approximately 83% seen once, with around 7.2% in the top ten. The specimen sequenced was peripheral blood. This clonotype was obtained from a woman aged 50 to 60 with acute or convalescent COVID-19.

CDR3 in DNA: TGTGCCAGCAGTTATGGACAGGCGACTGAAGCTTTCTTT. Translating it yields CASSYGQATEAFF. The V gene is TRBV6-5, the J gene TRBJ1-1; 7 bases are shared with TRBD1. V was pared by 3 bases and J by 5 bases, with 3 bases of the junction left unmatched. CDR3 size: 13 residues. The germline gives CDR1 MNHEY, CDR2 SVGAGI.